One and the same sample provided the 21 T cell receptor beta chains below, sequenced in a study of Ad26.COV2.S vaccination and SARS-CoV-2 variants. Generated by immunoSEQ multiplex PCR, the TCRdb table keeps only in-frame clones and is missing some. Of 500,000 or so clones in the sample, 85% to 90% were seen once. The treatment is: roughly 20 received Ad26.COV2.S at low or high dose, single or two shots; 5 received placebo; per-sample allocation not given. Samples came from day 63 after the first vaccine or placebo injection. The sequencing used peripheral blood, collected in a trial of Ad26.COV2.S vaccine versus placebo. The receptors were gathered from a person between 18 and 60 years old who received the Ad26.COV2.S COVID-19 vaccine or a placebo.

Many counts were recorded for this clone. The CDR3 DNA follows: TGTGCCAGCAGCTCAGGACAGATCTACACAGATACGCAGTATTTT. Residues: CASSSGQIYTDTQYF. The chain uses TRBV11-1 and TRBJ2-3, with a tentative D call TRBD1 (6 bases). The V end lost 4 bases, the J end lost 2 bases, and 13 bases lay between the germline ends. The CDR3 sequence is 15 residues long. CDR1 and CDR2 (germline): SGHAT, FQDESV (reference sequence).

The V and J genes are TRBV2 and TRBJ2-7; D perhaps matches TRBD1 (6 bases). The germline V and J ends were trimmed by 7 bases and 2 bases, with 18 bases remaining between them. CDR1 and CDR2 (germline): SNHLY, FYNNEI. CDR3 length: 15 residues. CDR3 in DNA: TGTGCCAGCAATAAAGGACAGTGGTGGGCCTACGAGCAGTACTTC. This codes for CASNKGQWWAYEQYF.

This clone was counted between two and nine times. V and J are TRBV5-6 and TRBJ2-7, with D perhaps TRBD2 (5 bases). V was cut by 7 bases and J by 7 bases, with 18 bases left in between. The CDR3 consists of 13 residues. The V gene's germline CDR1 is SGHDT and CDR2 YYEEEE. CDR3 coding DNA: TGTGCCAGCGGCTCCGGGCCCACGGGGGAGCAGTACTTC. This sequence encodes CASGSGPTGEQYF.

This clone was recorded only once. CDR3: CASSLSRGLQPQHF. The CDR3 region has the DNA TGTGCCAGCAGCTTAAGTCGGGGTCTTCAGCCCCAGCATTTT. V is TRBV7-2 and J is TRBJ1-5; D gene uncertain. The germline V and J ends were trimmed by 2 bases and 6 bases, with 11 bases remaining between them. The germline V gene encodes CDR1 SGHTA and CDR2 FQGNSA. The CDR3 contains 14 residues.

The V and J genes are TRBV19 and TRBJ2-5; a weak D match, TRBD1 (6 bases). Germline CDR1 is LNHDA and CDR2 is SQIVND (reference sequence). This CDR3 comprises 15 residues. The ends were cut back, 5 bases at V and 1 base at J, with 14 bases in the middle. CDR3 loop: CASSYAGTPQETQYF. The DNA for the CDR3 is TGTGCCAGTAGTTATGCCGGGACACCCCAAGAGACCCAGTACTTC.

The V call is TRBV19, the J call TRBJ1-5; perhaps TRBD1 as D (6 bases). The CDR3 runs 15 residues. Germline V gene sequence: CDR1 LNHDA, CDR2 SQIVND (reference sequence). V lost 3 bases and J lost 5, with 14 bases in between. The CDR3 DNA is TGTGCCAGTAGTATTTTAAGGGGGGCATATCAGCCCCAGCATTTT. The encoded protein is CASSILRGAYQPQHF.

V usage is TRBV7-3 and J usage is TRBJ2-2; D tentatively fits TRBD1 or TRBD2 (5 bases each). V lost 5 bases to trimming and J lost 6 bases, with 7 bases between them. CDR3 length: 12 amino acids. Germline-derived CDR1 and CDR2 are SGHTA and FQGTGA. The CDR3 nucleotides are TGTGCCAGCAGCCGGGGCTCCGGGGAGCTGTTTTTT. Its protein is CASSRGSGELFF. Combining the CDR3 with reference TRBV7-3 and TRBJ2-2 gives the whole variable domain GAGVSQTPSNKVTEKGKYVELRCDPISGHTALYWYRQSLGQGPEFLIYFQGTGAADDSGLPNDRFFAVRPEGSVSTLKIQRTERGDSAVYLCASSRGSGELFFGEGSRLTVL.

V is TRBV2 and J is TRBJ2-7; possibly TRBD1 for D (5 bases). Trimming took 7 bases from V and 3 from J, leaving 10 bases between them. Per germline, CDR1 SNHLY and CDR2 FYNNEI. The length of the CDR3 is 12 residues. CDR3 DNA sequence: TGTGCCAGCACAGGGTCCTTCTACGAGCAGTACGTC. Its translation: CASTGSFYEQYV.

V is TRBV19 and J is TRBJ1-2; TRBD1 might be the D (5 bases). Trimming took off 7 bases at V and 4 bases at J, with 19 bases between the two ends. This CDR3 spans 15 amino acids. From germline, CDR1 is LNHDA and CDR2 SQIVND (reference sequence). The CDR3 sequence: CASMGRGSGGYGYTF. CDR3 coding DNA: TGTGCCAGTATGGGAAGAGGATCGGGGGGCTATGGCTACACCTTC.

This rearrangement joins TRBV28 to TRBJ2-3; a possible D gene is TRBD2 (5 bases). The CDR3 contains 12 residues. Trimming shortened V by 6 bases and J by 5 bases, and 9 bases separated the two germline ends. The germline CDR1 and CDR2 sequences are MDHEN and SYDVKM. The CDR3 bases are TGTGCCAGCAGCCGGAGCGGAGATACGCAGTATTTT. Translated, it gives CASSRSGDTQYF.

This clone was recorded only once. V usage is TRBV19 and J usage is TRBJ2-5, with a weak D call TRBD2 (5 bases). This CDR3 spans 14 amino acids. From germline, CDR1 is LNHDA and CDR2 SQIVND (reference sequence). The V gene lost 1 base and the J gene lost 5 bases, with 11 bases spanning the gap. The CDR3 spells CASSIGTRMETQYF. The CDR3 DNA sequence: TGTGCCAGTAGTATAGGGACTCGAATGGAGACCCAGTACTTC.

V is TRBV7-9 and J is TRBJ1-1, with D unclear. The CDR3 has 14 amino acids. V lost 1 base to trimming and J lost 3 bases, with 9 bases between them. Germline assignment: CDR1 SEHNR and CDR2 FQNEAQ (reference sequence). The chain's CDR3 is CASSLEQGYTEAFF. DNA for the CDR3: TGTGCCAGCAGCTTAGAGCAAGGTTACACTGAAGCTTTCTTT.

The chain couples TRBV4-3 to TRBJ1-2; D call uncertain. The CDR3 is made up of 15 amino acids. V lost 0 bases and J 2 bases, leaving 10 bases between the germline ends. Germline CDR1 is LGHNA and CDR2 is YSLEER. Written as DNA, the CDR3 is TGCGCCAGCAGCCAAGATAGACACCAAAACTATGGCTACACCTTC. Protein sequence: CASSQDRHQNYGYTF.

This chain uses TRBV6-5 with TRBJ1-5, with D perhaps TRBD1 (6 bases). Germline-derived CDR1 and CDR2 are MNHEY and SVGAGI. The CDR3 totals 13 residues. V was shortened by 6 bases and J by 8 bases, with 14 bases between the two germline ends. This chain's CDR3 is CASSEGGQEPQHF. DNA for the CDR3: TGTGCCAGCAGCGAGGGGGGGCAGGAGCCCCAGCATTTT.

The chain employs TRBV7-3 and TRBJ2-2; D may be TRBD1 (6 bases). The germline gives CDR1 SGHTA, CDR2 FQGTGA. The CDR3 has 18 residues. V was pared by 2 bases and J by 0 bases, with 16 bases between. CDR3 residues: CASSLRTGIGTNTGELFF. DNA of the CDR3: TGTGCCAGCAGCTTACGTACAGGGATAGGAACGAACACCGGGGAGCTGTTTTTT.

The chain joins TRBV2 to TRBJ2-7; tentative D call: TRBD2 (6 bases). The length of the CDR3 is 14 residues. Trimming pared 4 bases from V and 7 bases from J, leaving 17 bases between. Germline loops: CDR1 SNHLY, CDR2 FYNNEI. In DNA form, the CDR3 reads TGTGCCAGCAGTGCGGAGGGCAGCAGTTTGGAGCAGTACGTC. Residues: CASSAEGSSLEQYV.

This rearrangement joins TRBV23-1 to TRBJ2-1, with D unresolved. TRBV23-1 is given ORF status, its function remaining uncertain. The CDR3 spans 13 residues. Trimming stripped 4 bases from V and 3 bases from J, with 7 bases between. CDR3 residues: CASSPRGYNEQFF. CDR3 sequence (DNA): TGCGCCAGCAGTCCCCGAGGCTACAATGAGCAGTTCTTC.

This clone showed up just once. The CDR3 reads CAWSRGQGYYGYTF. CDR3 sequence (DNA): TGTGCCTGGAGTCGGGGACAGGGGTACTATGGCTACACCTTC. The V gene is TRBV30, the J gene TRBJ1-2, with TRBD1 identical over 10 bases. The CDR3 extends over 14 amino acids. Trimming at V came to 2 bases and at J to 3 bases, leaving 3 bases not matched to a gene. Germline values: CDR1 GTSNPN, CDR2 SVGIG (reference sequence).

Here the CDR3 DNA reads TGTGCCAGCAGCTTACAGACAGGCCCGTATGGGGCCAACGTCCTGACTTTC. It is translated as CASSLQTGPYGANVLTF. The chain links TRBV7-3 to TRBJ2-6, with D perhaps matching TRBD1 (6 bases). The CDR3 has 17 amino acids. The V and J ends lost 2 bases and 3 bases respectively, with 14 bases between them. The V gene's germline CDR1 is SGHTA and CDR2 FQGTGA.

The V call is TRBV27, the J call TRBJ2-1, with 7 positions matching TRBD2. Germline assignment: CDR1 MNHEY and CDR2 SMNVEV (reference sequence). Losses at the gene ends were 2 bases for V and 0 bases for J; bases not matched to a gene: 4. This CDR3 has 16 amino acids. CDR3 loop: CASSLVGGSSYNEQFF. CDR3 DNA: TGTGCCAGCAGTTTAGTGGGCGGGAGCTCCTACAATGAGCAGTTCTTC.

The gene calls are TRBV7-3 and TRBJ2-1, with D perhaps matching TRBD1 or TRBD2 (5 bases each). V gave up 5 bases and J gave up 4 bases, with 18 bases separating them. The germline V gene has CDR1 SGHTA and CDR2 FQGTGA. There are 16 residues in the CDR3. This CDR3 is CASSQSPGRAYNEQFF. The CDR3 DNA reads as TGTGCCAGCAGCCAATCTCCGGGACGGGCTTACAATGAGCAGTTCTTC.